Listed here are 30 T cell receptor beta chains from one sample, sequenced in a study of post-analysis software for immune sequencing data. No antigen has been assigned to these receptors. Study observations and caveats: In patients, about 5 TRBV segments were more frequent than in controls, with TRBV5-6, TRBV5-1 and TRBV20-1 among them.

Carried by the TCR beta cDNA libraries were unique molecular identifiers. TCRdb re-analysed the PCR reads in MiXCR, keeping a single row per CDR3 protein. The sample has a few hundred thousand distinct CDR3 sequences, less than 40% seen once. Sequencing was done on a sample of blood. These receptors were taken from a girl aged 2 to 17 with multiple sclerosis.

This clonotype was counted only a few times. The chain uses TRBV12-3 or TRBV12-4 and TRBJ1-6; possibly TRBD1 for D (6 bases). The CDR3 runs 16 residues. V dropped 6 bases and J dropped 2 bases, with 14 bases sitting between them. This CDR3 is CASRHRAKAYNSPLHF. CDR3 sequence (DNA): TGTGCCAGCAGACACAGGGCTAAGGCCTATAATTCACCCCTCCACTTT.

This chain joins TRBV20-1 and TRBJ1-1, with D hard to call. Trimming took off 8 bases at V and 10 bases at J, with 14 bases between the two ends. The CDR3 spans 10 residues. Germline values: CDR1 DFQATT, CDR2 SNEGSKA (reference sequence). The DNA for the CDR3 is TGCAGTACCTGGCATCTTGGAGCTTTCTTT. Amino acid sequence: CSTWHLGAFF.

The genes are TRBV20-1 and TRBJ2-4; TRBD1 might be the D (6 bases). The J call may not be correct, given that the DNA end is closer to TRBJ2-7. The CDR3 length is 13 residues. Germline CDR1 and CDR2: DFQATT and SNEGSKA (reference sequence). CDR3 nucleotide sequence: TGCAGTGCTAGAGAAGACAGGACCTACGAGCAGTACTTC. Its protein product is CSAREDRTYEQYF.

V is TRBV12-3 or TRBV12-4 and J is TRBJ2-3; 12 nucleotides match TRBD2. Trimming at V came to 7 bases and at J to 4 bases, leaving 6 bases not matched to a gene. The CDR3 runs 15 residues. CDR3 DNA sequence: TGTGCCAGCACTAGGACTAGCGGGGTGGCAGATACGCAGTATTTT. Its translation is CASTRTSGVADTQYF.

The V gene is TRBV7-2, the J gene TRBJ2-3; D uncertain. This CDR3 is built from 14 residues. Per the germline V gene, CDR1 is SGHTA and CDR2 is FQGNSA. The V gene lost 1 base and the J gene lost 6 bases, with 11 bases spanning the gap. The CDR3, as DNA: TGTGCCAGCAGCTTAGTCGGGCTGGGGGATACGCAGTATTTT. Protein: CASSLVGLGDTQYF. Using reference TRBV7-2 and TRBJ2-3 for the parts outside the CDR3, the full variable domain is GAGVSQSPSNKVTEKGKDVELRCDPISGHTALYWYRQSLGQGLEFLIYFQGNSAPDKSGLPSDRFSAERTGGSVSTLTIQRTQQEDSAVYLCASSLVGLGDTQYFGPGTRLTVL.

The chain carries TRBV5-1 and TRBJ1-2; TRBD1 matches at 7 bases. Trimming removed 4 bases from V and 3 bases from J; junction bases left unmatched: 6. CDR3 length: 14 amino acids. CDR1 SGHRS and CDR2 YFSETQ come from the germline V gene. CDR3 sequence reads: CASSTITGDYGYTF. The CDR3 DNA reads TGCGCCAGCAGCACCATTACAGGGGACTATGGCTACACCTTC.

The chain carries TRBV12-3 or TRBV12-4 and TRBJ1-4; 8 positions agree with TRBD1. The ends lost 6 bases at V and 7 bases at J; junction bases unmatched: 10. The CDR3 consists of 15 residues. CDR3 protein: CASSMDRAAGEKLFF. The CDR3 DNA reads TGTGCCAGCAGCATGGACAGGGCCGCGGGTGAAAAACTGTTTTTT.

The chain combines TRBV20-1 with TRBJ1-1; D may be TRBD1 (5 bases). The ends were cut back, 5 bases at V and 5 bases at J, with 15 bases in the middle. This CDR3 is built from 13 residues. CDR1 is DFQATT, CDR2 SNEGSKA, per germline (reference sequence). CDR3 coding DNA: TGCAGTGCTCGCGGCGGGGGTTTTACTGAAGCTTTCTTT. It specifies CSARGGGFTEAFF.

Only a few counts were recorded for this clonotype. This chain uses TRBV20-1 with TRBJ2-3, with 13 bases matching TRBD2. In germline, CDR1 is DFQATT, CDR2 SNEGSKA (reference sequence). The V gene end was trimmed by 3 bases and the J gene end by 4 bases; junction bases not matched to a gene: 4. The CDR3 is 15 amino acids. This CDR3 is CSASALAGGADTQYF. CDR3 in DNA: TGCAGTGCTAGTGCACTAGCGGGGGGGGCAGATACGCAGTATTTT.

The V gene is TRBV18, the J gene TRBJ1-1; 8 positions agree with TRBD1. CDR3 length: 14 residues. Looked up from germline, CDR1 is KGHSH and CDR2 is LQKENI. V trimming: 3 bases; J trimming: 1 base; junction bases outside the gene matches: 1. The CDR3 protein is CASSPGQENTEAFF. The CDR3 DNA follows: TGTGCCAGCTCACCGGGACAGGAGAACACTGAAGCTTTCTTT.

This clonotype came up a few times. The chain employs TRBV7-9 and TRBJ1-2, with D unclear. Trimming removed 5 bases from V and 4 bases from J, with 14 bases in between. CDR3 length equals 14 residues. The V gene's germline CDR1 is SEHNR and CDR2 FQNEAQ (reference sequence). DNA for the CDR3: TGTGCCAGCAGCCCCGTCCGGGGAGGCTATGGCTACACCTTC. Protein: CASSPVRGGYGYTF.

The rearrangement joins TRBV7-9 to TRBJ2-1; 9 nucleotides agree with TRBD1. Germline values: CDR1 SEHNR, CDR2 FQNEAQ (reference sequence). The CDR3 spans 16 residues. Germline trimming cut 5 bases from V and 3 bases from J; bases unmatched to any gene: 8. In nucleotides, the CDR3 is TGTGCCAGCAGCCCTATGGGACAGGGCCTCTACAATGAGCAGTTCTTC. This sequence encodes CASSPMGQGLYNEQFF.

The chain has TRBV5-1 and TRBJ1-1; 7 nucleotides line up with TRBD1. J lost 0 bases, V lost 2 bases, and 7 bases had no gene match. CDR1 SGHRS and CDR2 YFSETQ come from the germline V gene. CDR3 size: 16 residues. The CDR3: CASSLPPGQMNTEAFF. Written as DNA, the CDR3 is TGCGCCAGCAGCTTACCTCCGGGACAGATGAACACTGAAGCTTTCTTT.

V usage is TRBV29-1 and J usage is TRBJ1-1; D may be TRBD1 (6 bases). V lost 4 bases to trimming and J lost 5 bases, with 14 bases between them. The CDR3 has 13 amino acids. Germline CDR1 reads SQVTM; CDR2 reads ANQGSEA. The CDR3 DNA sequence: TGCAGCGTTGTTATACAGGGAAGGACTGAAGCTTTCTTT. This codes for CSVVIQGRTEAFF.

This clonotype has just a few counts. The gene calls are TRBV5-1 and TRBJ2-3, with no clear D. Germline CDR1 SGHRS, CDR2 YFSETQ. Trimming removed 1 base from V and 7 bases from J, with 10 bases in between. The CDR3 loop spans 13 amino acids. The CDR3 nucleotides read TGCGCCAGCAGCTTGACAACAGAGTATACGCAGTATTTT. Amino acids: CASSLTTEYTQYF.

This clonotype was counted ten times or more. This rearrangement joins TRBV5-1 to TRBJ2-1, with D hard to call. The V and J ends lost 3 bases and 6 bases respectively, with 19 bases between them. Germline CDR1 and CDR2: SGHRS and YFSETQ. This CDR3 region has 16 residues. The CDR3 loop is CASSYDGPHTINEQFF. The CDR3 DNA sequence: TGCGCCAGCAGCTATGACGGACCACACACTATCAATGAGCAGTTCTTC.

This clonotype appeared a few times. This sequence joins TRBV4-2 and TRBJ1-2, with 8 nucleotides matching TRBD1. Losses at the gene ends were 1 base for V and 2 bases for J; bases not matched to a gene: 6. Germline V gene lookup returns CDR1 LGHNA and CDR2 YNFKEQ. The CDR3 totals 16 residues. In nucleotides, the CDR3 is TGTGCCAGCAGCCAAGTCCTGGGACAGGAGAACTATGGCTACACCTTC. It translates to CASSQVLGQENYGYTF.

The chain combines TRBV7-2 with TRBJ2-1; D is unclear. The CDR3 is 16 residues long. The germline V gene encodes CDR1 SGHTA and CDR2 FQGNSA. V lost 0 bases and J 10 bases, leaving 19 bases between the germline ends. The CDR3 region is CASSLAGGRVLYEQFF. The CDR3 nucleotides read TGTGCCAGCAGCTTAGCGGGCGGCAGAGTACTCTACGAGCAGTTCTTC.

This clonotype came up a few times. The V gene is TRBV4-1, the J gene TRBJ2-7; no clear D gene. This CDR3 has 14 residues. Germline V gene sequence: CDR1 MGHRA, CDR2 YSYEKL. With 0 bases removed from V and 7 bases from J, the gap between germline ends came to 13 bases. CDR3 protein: CASSQDRTDWEQYF. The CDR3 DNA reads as TGCGCCAGCAGCCAAGATCGTACGGATTGGGAGCAGTACTTC.

CDR3 DNA: TGTGCCAGCAGTGAGCTCACCCGGGTTCGAAGCTCCTACGAGCAGTACTTC. It specifies CASSELTRVRSSYEQYF. The chain couples TRBV6-1 to TRBJ2-7; no firm D call. CDR1 is MNHNS and CDR2 is SASEGT in the germline V gene. The CDR3 consists of 17 residues. V was clipped by 3 bases and J by 0 bases, with 18 bases between them.

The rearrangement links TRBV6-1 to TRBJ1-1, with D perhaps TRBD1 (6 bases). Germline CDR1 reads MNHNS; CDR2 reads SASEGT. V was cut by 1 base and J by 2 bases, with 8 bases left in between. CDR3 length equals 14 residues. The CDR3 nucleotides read TGTGCCAGCAGTGAAGAGACAGGAAACACTGAAGCTTTCTTT. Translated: CASSEETGNTEAFF.

The CDR3 nucleotides read TGTGCCAGCAGCTTGTTATCCCCTGCGTTCTTC. This translates into CASSLLSPAFF. This chain links TRBV5-5 with TRBJ2-1; D is uncertain. This CDR3 is built from 11 residues. Trimming left V 1 base short and J 15 bases short, with 11 bases between. In germline, CDR1 is SGHKS, CDR2 YYEKEE (reference sequence).

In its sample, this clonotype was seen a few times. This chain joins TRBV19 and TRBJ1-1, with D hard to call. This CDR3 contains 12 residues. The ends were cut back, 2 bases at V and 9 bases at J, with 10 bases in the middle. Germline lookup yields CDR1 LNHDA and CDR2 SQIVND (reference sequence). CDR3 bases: TGTGCCAGTAGTATACGCGGGAGAAAAGCTTTCTTT. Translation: CASSIRGRKAFF.

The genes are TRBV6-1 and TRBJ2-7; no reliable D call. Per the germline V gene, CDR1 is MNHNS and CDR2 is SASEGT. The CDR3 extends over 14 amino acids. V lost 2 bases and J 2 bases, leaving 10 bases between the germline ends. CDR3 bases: TGTGCCAGCAGTGAAAGTGGCAGCCCCTACGAGCAGTACTTC. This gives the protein CASSESGSPYEQYF.

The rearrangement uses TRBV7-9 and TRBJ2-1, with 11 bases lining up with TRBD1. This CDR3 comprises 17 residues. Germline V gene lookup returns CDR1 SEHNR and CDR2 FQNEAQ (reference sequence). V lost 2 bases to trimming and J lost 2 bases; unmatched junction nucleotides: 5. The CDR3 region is CASSLPPGQGAYNEQFF. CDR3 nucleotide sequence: TGTGCCAGCAGCTTACCTCCGGGACAGGGGGCCTACAATGAGCAGTTCTTC.

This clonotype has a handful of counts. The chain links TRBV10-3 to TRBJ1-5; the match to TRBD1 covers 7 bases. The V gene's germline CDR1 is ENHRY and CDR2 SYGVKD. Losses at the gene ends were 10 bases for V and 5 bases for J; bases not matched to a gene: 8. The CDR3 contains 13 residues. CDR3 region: CARTGSRDQPQHF. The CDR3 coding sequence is TGTGCCAGGACAGGCTCGCGGGATCAGCCCCAGCATTTT.

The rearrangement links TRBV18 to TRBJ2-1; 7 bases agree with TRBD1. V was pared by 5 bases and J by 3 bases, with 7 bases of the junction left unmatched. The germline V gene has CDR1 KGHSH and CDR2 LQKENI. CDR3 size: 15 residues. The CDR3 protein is CASSMDRWGYNEQFF. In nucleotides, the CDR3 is TGTGCCAGCTCAATGGACAGGTGGGGCTACAATGAGCAGTTCTTC.

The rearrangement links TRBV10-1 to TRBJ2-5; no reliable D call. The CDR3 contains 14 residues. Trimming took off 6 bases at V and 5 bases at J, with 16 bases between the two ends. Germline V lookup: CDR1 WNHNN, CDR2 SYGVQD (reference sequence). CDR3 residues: CASRDGVGWETQYF. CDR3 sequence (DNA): TGCGCCAGCAGGGACGGTGTTGGCTGGGAGACCCAGTACTTC.

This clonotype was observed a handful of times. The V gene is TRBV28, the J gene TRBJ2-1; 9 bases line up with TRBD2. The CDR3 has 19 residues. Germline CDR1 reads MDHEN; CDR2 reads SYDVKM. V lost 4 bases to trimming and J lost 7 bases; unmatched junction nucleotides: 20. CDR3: CASSSPKGRGLAGGNEQFF. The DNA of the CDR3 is TGTGCCAGCAGTTCACCTAAGGGCAGGGGACTAGCAGGAGGGAATGAGCAGTTCTTC. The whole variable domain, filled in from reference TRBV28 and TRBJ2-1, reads DVKVTQSSRYLVKRTGEKVFLECVQDMDHENMFWYRQDPGLGLRLIYFSYDVKMKEKGDIPEGYSVSREKKERFSLILESASTNQTSMYLCASSSPKGRGLAGGNEQFFGPGTRLTVL.

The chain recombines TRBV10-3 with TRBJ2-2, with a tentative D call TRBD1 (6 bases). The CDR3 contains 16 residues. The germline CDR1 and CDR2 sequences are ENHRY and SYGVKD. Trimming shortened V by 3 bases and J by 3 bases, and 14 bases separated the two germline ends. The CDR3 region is CAISEGQGTHTGELFF. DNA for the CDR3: TGTGCCATCAGTGAAGGGCAGGGGACCCACACCGGGGAGCTGTTTTTT.